This T cell receptor (beta chain) was documented in a study of tumor and adjacent non-tumor tissue in lung cancer. As for the study in general: There were 12 adenocarcinoma, a couple of squamous cell carcinoma and 1 small cell lung cancer cases.

A modified ARM-PCR protocol with three rounds of nested PCR amplified TCRbeta. TCRdb independently ran MiXCR on the multiplex PCR reads; one entry per CDR3 protein. The sample consists of tens of thousands of distinct CDR3 sequences, roughly two thirds of them appearing once. No cell sorting was done before RNA was extracted from the tissue. In germline, CDR1 is SGHAT, CDR2 FQNNGV. The CDR3 sequence is 13 residues long. The sequenced material came from lung tumor tissue. The V gene is TRBV11-2, the J gene TRBJ2-2, with D possibly being TRBD2 (5 bases). The clonotype originates from a woman in her 40s with non-small cell lung cancer. The CDR3 DNA is TGTGCAGGCGAGACTACGAACACCGGGGAGCTGTTTTTT. Translated: CAGETTNTGELFF.